This TCR beta chain originates from a study of cytomegalovirus exposure and HLA in healthy donors. Study-wide results and limits: Most TCR sequences proved rare, with some public TCRs found in many donors. The productive fraction for most TCR beta V segments was about 87% or about 30% in an earlier analysis. In vitro, three CMV-associated chains proved specific for CMV antigens.

Remarks on this clone: Its antigen is still unknown.

While unrecorded immune exposures were likely, the donors were nominally healthy when sampled. Amplification used 60 Vbeta primers and 13 Jbeta primers. Sequencing was performed with immunoSEQ multiplex PCR; in TCRdb, only in-frame clones are kept and a portion is missing. This sample carries approximately 180,000 clones, approximately 81% of them seen once, and the ten largest clones take 2.2%. The CDR3 runs to 15 residues. CDR1 SGHRS and CDR2 YFSETQ come from the germline V gene. The V end lost 2 bases, the J end lost 4 bases, and 13 bases lay between the germline ends. The sample consisted of PBMCs. The sequence came from a woman aged 25-40 years in good health and CMV-seronegative. The rearrangement uses TRBV5-1 and TRBJ2-1; D may be TRBD2 (7 bases). The CDR3 protein is CASSLGAGAYNEQFF. Written as DNA, the CDR3 is TGCGCCAGCAGCTTAGGGGCGGGGGCTTACAATGAGCAGTTCTTC.